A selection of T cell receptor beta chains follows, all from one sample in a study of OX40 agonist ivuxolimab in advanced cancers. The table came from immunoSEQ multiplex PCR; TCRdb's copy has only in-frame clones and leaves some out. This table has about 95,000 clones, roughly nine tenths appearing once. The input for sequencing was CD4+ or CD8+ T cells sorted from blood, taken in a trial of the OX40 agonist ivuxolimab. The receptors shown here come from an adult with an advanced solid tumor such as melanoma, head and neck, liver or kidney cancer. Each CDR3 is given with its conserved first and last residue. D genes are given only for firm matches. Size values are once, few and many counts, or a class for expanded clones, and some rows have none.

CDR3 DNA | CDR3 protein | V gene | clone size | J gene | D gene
TGCGCCAGCACGTTCGGGGACAGGGAAAACAATGAGCAGTTCTTC | CASTFGDRENNEQFF | TRBV5-1 | - | TRBJ2-1 | TRBD1
TGTGCCAGTAGTATCAGGAGCAGGTCCGGACTTTACGAGCAGTACTTC | CASSIRSRSGLYEQYF | TRBV19 | - | TRBJ2-7 | -
TGCGCCAGCAGCCCGGGACTAGCGGGAGAATGGCGCACAGATACGCAGTATTTT | CASSPGLAGEWRTDTQYF | TRBV5-1 | - | TRBJ2-3 | TRBD2
TGTGCCAGCAGTAGACAGGGGGGAGGTCAGCCCCAGCATTTT | CASSRQGGGQPQHF | TRBV6-5 | - | TRBJ1-5 | TRBD1
TGTGCCAGCAAAGACAATAGCAATCAGCCCCAGCATTTT | CASKDNSNQPQHF | TRBV6-1 | once | TRBJ1-5 | -
TGTGCCAGCAGTTTTCGGGGGAGCGAGCAGTACTTC | CASSFRGSEQYF | TRBV28 | - | TRBJ2-7 | -
TGTGCCAGCAGCCAAGATAGGACTCTTAAAACCGGGGAGCTGTTTTTT | CASSQDRTLKTGELFF | TRBV4-2 | - | TRBJ2-2 | -
TGCGCCAGCAGCCCGGGACAGGGCAGGCTAGCGGGAGGATATGGTGAGCAGTTCTTC | CASSPGQGRLAGGYGEQFF | TRBV5-1 | - | TRBJ2-1 | TRBD2
TGTGCCAGCAGCTTAGCTAGTGAGCAGTTCTTC | CASSLASEQFF | TRBV7-2 | - | TRBJ2-1 | -
TGTGCCAGCAGTTTCCAGGGGGCAGATACGCAGTATTTT | CASSFQGADTQYF | TRBV28 | - | TRBJ2-3 | TRBD1
TGTGCCAGCAGTGTGAAGGACGGGAACTACGAGCAGTACTTC | CASSVKDGNYEQYF | TRBV6-1 | - | TRBJ2-7 | -
TGTGCCAGCAGCCCTCCCCCATTTTCCAATGAGCAGTTCTTC | CASSPPPFSNEQFF | TRBV11-2 | - | TRBJ2-1 | -
TGTGCCAGCAGTGAAGAGGGGGGTGGACAGGGCGGCGGCTACACCTTC | CASSEEGGGQGGGYTF | TRBV6-1 | - | TRBJ1-2 | TRBD1
TGTGCCAGCAGCTTCGCAGGGGGAGGGAGAGATACGCAGTATTTT | CASSFAGGGRDTQYF | TRBV11-3 | - | TRBJ2-3 | -
TGTGCCAGCAGCCCCGGACAGGGCAATGAGCAGTTCTTC | CASSPGQGNEQFF | TRBV7-9 | - | TRBJ2-1 | TRBD1
TGTGCCAGCAGCAAGGAGGGAACCGGGGAGCTGTTTTTT | CASSKEGTGELFF | TRBV6-1 | - | TRBJ2-2 | -
TGTGCCAGCAGCTCCCGGGTAGCGGGAGCGGCCGGGGAGCTGTTTTTT | CASSSRVAGAAGELFF | TRBV7-9 | - | TRBJ2-2 | TRBD2
TGTGCCAGCAGAACGGGACAGGGTCTAACTGAAGCTTTCTTT | CASRTGQGLTEAFF | TRBV28 | - | TRBJ1-1 | TRBD1
TGTGCCACCGAACTAGATTTTCTGAGGTACGAGCAGTACTTC | CATELDFLRYEQYF | TRBV6-5 | - | TRBJ2-7 | -
TGTGCCAGCAGCGTAGAGGGGACAGGGGGCCCCGGATACACCTTC | CASSVEGTGGPGYTF | TRBV9 | - | TRBJ1-2 | TRBD1
TGTGCCATCAGGGGTCCGAGACAGGAGATAGAGAACACTGAAGCTTTCTTT | CAIRGPRQEIENTEAFF | TRBV10-3 | - | TRBJ1-1 | -
TGTGCCAGTAGTATAGATGGGACAGGAAGCTCCTACGAGCAGTACTTC | CASSIDGTGSSYEQYF | TRBV19 | few | TRBJ2-7 | TRBD1
TGCGCCAGCAGCTTCTATTCAGATTTAGGAATAGGCCTCGAGCAGTACTTC | CASSFYSDLGIGLEQYF | TRBV5-1 | once | TRBJ2-7 | -
TGTGCCATCAGTGTGGACAGGACTCCTGAGCAGTTCTTC | CAISVDRTPEQFF | TRBV10-3 | - | TRBJ2-1 | TRBD1
TGTGCCAGCAGTTCTCCTGGACAGGGGCTCGGACTAGCAGTCTACGAGCAGTACTTC | CASSSPGQGLGLAVYEQYF | TRBV27 | - | TRBJ2-7 | -
TGTGCCATCAGTGACTGGAAGGGAACTGAGGATACGCAGTATTTT | CAISDWKGTEDTQYF | TRBV10-3 | - | TRBJ2-3 | -
TGTGCCAGATTTAGCCCAGATACGCAGTATTTT | CARFSPDTQYF | TRBV5-5 | - | TRBJ2-3 | -
TGTGCCAGTACGTCACGTGAGGGGAGCAATCAGCCCCAGCATTTT | CASTSREGSNQPQHF | TRBV6-6 | few | TRBJ1-5 | -
TGTGCCAGCAGCTTATACGGGGGAGGGCGGAGAGATACGCAGTATTTT | CASSLYGGGRRDTQYF | TRBV7-2 | - | TRBJ2-3 | TRBD2